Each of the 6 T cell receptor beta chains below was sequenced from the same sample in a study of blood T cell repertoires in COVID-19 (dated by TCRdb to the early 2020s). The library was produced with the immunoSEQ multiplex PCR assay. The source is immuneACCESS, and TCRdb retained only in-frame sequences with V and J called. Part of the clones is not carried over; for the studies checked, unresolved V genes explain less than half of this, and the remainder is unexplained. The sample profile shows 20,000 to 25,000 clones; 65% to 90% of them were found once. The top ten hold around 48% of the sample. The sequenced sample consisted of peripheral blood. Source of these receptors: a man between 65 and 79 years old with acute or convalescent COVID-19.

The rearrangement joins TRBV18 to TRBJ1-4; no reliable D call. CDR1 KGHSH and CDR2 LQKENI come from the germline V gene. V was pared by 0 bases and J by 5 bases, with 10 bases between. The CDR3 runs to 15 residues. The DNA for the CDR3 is TGTGCCAGCTCACCACCGGGCCGTCCAAATGAAAAACTGTTTTTT. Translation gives CASSPPGRPNEKLFF.

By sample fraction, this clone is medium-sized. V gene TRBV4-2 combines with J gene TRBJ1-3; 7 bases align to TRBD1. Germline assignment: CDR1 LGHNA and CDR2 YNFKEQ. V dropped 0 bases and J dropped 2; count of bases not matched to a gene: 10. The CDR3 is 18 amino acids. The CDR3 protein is CASSQEGTADLTGNTIYF. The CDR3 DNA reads TGTGCCAGCAGCCAAGAAGGGACAGCCGATTTGACTGGAAACACCATATATTTT.

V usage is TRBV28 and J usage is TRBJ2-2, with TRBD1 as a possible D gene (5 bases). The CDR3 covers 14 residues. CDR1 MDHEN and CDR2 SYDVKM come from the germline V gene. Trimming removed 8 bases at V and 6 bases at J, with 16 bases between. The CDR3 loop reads CASFDPGAAGELFF. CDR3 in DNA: TGTGCCAGCTTCGACCCTGGGGCAGCCGGGGAGCTGTTTTTT.

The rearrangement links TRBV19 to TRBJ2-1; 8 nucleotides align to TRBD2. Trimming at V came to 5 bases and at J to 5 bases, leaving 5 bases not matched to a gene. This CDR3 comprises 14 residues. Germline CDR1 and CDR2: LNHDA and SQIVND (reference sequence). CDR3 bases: TGTGCCAGTAGTGGAGCGGGGGTGAACAATGAGCAGTTCTTC. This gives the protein CASSGAGVNNEQFF.

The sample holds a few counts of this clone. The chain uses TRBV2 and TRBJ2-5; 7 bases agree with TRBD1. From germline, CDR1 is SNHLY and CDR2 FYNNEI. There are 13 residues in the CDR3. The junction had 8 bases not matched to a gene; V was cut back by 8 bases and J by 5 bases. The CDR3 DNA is TGTGCCAGCGGGACAGCAACGGGGGAGACCCAGTACTTC. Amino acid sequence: CASGTATGETQYF.

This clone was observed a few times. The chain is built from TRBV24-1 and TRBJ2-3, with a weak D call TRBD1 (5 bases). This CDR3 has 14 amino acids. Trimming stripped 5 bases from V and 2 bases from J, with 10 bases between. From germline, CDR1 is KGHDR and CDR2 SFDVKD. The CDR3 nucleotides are TGTGCCACCAGTGGTGGGGCTACCACAGATACGCAGTATTTT. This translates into CATSGGATTDTQYF.